These T cell receptor beta chains were read from a single sample in a study of shared clonotypes between healthy human individuals. Only in-frame clones appear in the TCRdb table, and some are missing; sequencing was by immunoSEQ multiplex PCR. Of roughly 1,500,000 clones listed, around 98.5% are singletons. The sample taken for sequencing was naive CD4+ T cells sorted from blood. The receptors shown here come from a man aged 25 to 40 in good health. Each CDR3 is given with its conserved first and last residue. D genes are given only for firm matches. Where a row states a size, it is once, few, many or the class of an expanded clone; other rows omit it.

>TRBJ2-7|TRBD2|TRBV5-4|.
CASRTMGGRAYEQYF
TGTGCCAGCAGAACGATGGGCGGGAGGGCCTACGAGCAGTACTTC
>TRBJ2-7|TRBD2|TRBV28|.
CASSVAGGDSYEQYF
TGTGCCAGCAGCGTAGCGGGAGGCGACTCCTACGAGCAGTACTTC
>TRBJ2-2|.|TRBV12-5|.
CASGLELAANTGELFF
TGTGCTAGTGGTTTGGAGCTAGCTGCTAACACCGGGGAGCTGTTTTTT
>TRBJ1-3|TRBD1|TRBV18|.
CASSTDRDGNTIYF
TGTGCCAGCTCAACGGACAGGGATGGAAACACCATATATTTT
>TRBJ2-7|TRBD2|TRBV5-1|.
CASSLGTSWGEQYF
TGCGCCAGCAGCTTGGGGACTAGCTGGGGGGAGCAGTACTTC
>TRBJ2-4|TRBD2|TRBV7-2|.
CASSSGGTSLIAKNIQYF
TGTGCCAGCAGCTCGGGAGGAACCTCTCTCATAGCCAAAAACATTCAGTACTTC
>TRBJ2-2|.|TRBV29-1|.
CSVGLWQGGTGELFF
TGCAGCGTTGGTTTGTGGCAGGGGGGTACCGGGGAGCTGTTTTTT
>TRBJ2-7|.|TRBV7-9|once
CASSPTPGGEQYF
TGTGCCAGCAGCCCCACCCCTGGGGGCGAGCAGTACTTC
>TRBJ1-5|.|TRBV19|.
CASSAWRLGQPQHF
TGTGCCAGTAGTGCCTGGAGGTTGGGTCAGCCCCAGCATTTT
>TRBJ1-5|.|TRBV10-2|.
CASRAANQPQHF
TGCGCCAGCAGGGCAGCTAATCAGCCCCAGCATTTT
>TRBJ2-1|.|TRBV29-1|.
CSVEDLLGISHNNEQFF
TGCAGCGTTGAAGATCTTCTGGGTATAAGTCACAACAATGAGCAGTTCTTC
>TRBJ2-5|.|TRBV6-1|once
CASIWSGPDQETQYF
TGTGCCAGCATTTGGTCCGGTCCGGACCAGGAGACCCAGTACTTC
>TRBJ2-6|.|TRBV28|.
CASSLSAGANVLTF
TGTGCCAGCAGTTTGTCGGCTGGGGCCAACGTCCTGACTTTC
>TRBJ1-4|.|TRBV5-5|.
CASSLRFGITNEKLFF
TGTGCCAGCAGCTTGAGGTTTGGCATCACTAATGAAAAACTGTTTTTT
>TRBJ2-7|.|TRBV28|.
CASSDRGEQYF
TGTGCCAGCAGCGATAGGGGCGAGCAGTACTTC
>TRBJ1-2|.|TRBV7-2|once
CASSPPSHGYTF
TGTGCCAGCAGCCCACCGAGTCATGGCTACACCTTC
>TRBJ2-1|TRBD2|TRBV5-5|.
CASTNFPSGGRAQQFF
TGTGCCAGCACCAACTTCCCATCGGGCGGGAGGGCCCAGCAGTTCTTC
>TRBJ2-5|.|TRBV14|.
CASSLRHSQETQYF
TGTGCCAGCAGCCTTAGACACTCCCAAGAGACCCAGTACTTC
>TRBJ2-7|TRBD2|TRBV5-1|.
CASSYGTSGSYEQYF
TGCGCCAGCAGCTACGGGACTAGCGGGAGTTACGAGCAGTACTTC
>TRBJ2-1|.|TRBV5-4|.
CASSPTGDNEQFF
TGTGCCAGCAGCCCGACGGGGGACAATGAGCAGTTCTTC